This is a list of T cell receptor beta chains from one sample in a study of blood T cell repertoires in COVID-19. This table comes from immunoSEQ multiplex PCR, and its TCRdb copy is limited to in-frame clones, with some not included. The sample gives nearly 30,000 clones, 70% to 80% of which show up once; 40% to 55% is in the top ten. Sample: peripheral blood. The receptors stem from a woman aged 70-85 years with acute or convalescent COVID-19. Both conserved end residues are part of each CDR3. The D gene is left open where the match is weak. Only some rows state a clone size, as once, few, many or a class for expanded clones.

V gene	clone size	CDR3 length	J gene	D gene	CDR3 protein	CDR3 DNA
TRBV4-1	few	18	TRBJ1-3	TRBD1	CASSLPAGTGGSGNTIYF	TGCGCCAGCAGCCTCCCCGCTGGGACAGGGGGCTCTGGAAACACCATATATTTT
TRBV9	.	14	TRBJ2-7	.	CASSVGPVWAEQYF	TGTGCCAGCAGCGTAGGGCCTGTGTGGGCCGAGCAGTACTTC
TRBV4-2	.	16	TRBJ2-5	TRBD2	CASSQGLAAYQETQYF	TGTGCCAGCAGCCAAGGGCTAGCGGCGTACCAAGAGACCCAGTACTTC
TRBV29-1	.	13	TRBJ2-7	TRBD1	CSVTTGGSYEQYF	TGCAGCGTAACGACAGGGGGCTCCTACGAGCAGTACTTC
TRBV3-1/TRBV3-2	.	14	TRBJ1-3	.	CASTSAGAGNTIYF	TGTGCCAGCACGTCCGCAGGGGCTGGAAACACCATATATTTT
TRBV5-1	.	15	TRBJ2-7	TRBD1	CASSALTGGEGEQYF	TGCGCCAGCAGCGCCCTTACAGGGGGAGAAGGCGAGCAGTACTTC
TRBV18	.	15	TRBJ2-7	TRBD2	CASSEKAGGWYEQYF	TGTGCCAGCTCAGAAAAAGCGGGAGGCTGGTACGAGCAGTACTTC
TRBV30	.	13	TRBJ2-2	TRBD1	CAWSGTGTGELFF	TGTGCCTGGAGTGGGACAGGGACCGGGGAGCTGTTTTTT
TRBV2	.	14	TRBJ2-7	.	CASIDRTVGYEQYF	TGTGCCAGCATCGACAGGACAGTGGGGTACGAGCAGTACTTC
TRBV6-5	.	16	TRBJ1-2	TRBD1	CASSSVGQGAARGYTF	TGTGCCAGCAGTTCCGTTGGACAGGGGGCAGCTCGGGGCTACACCTTC
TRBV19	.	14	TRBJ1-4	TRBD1	CASTPGQGDEKLFF	TGTGCCAGTACCCCGGGTCAGGGGGATGAAAAACTGTTTTTT
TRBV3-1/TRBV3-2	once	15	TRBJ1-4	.	CASSLNPLRREKLFF	TGTGCCAGCAGCCTTAATCCTCTTCGGCGGGAAAAACTGTTTTTT
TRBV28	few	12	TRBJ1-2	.	CASSLPFSGYTF	TGTGCCAGCAGTCTCCCCTTTAGCGGCTACACCTTC
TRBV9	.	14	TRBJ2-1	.	CASSMFAGRGEQFF	TGTGCCAGCAGCATGTTTGCGGGACGGGGTGAGCAGTTCTTC
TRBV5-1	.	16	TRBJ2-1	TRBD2	CASSWSGSSASNEQFF	TGCGCCAGCAGCTGGAGCGGGAGTTCGGCGAGCAATGAGCAGTTCTTC
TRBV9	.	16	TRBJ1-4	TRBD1	CASSVGRAGGNEKLFF	TGTGCCAGCAGCGTCGGCCGGGCAGGGGGTAACGAAAAACTGTTTTTT
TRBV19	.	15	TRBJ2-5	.	CASSIGRVGQETQYF	TGTGCCAGTAGTATAGGCAGGGTGGGCCAAGAGACCCAGTACTTC
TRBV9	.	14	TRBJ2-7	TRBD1	CASSFGTGSYEQYF	TGTGCCAGCAGCTTCGGGACAGGTTCCTACGAGCAGTACTTC
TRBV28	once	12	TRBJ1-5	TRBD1	CASKRGQQPQHF	TGTGCCAGCAAGAGGGGGCAACAGCCCCAGCATTTT
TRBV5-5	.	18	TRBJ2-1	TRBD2	CASSYVVSTAGGPNEQFF	TGTGCCAGCAGCTATGTAGTGAGTACAGCGGGAGGGCCGAATGAGCAGTTCTTC
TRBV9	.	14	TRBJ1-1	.	CASSEYGENTEAFF	TGTGCCAGCAGCGAATACGGGGAGAACACTGAAGCTTTCTTT
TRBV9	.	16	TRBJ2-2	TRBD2	CASSVASGSLAGELFF	TGTGCCAGCAGCGTAGCGAGCGGGAGTCTGGCCGGGGAGCTGTTTTTT
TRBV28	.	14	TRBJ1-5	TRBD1	CASSEYRGDQPQHF	TGTGCCAGCAGTGAGTACAGGGGGGATCAGCCCCAGCATTTT
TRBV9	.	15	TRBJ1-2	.	CASSPWDTSRDGYTF	TGTGCCAGCAGCCCATGGGACACGAGTCGGGATGGCTACACCTTC
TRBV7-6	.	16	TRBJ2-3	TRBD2	CASSFGLATSTDTQYF	TGTGCCAGCAGCTTCGGACTAGCCACTAGCACAGATACGCAGTATTTT
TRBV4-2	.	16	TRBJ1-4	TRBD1	CASSQPGQGASGKLFF	TGTGCCAGCAGCCAACCCGGACAGGGGGCTTCAGGAAAACTGTTTTTT
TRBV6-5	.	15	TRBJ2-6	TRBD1	CASSPDRAGANVLTF	TGTGCCAGCAGTCCAGACAGGGCTGGGGCCAACGTCCTGACTTTC
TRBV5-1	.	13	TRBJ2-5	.	CASSLGSGETQYF	TGCGCCAGCAGCTTGGGGTCCGGGGAGACCCAGTACTTC
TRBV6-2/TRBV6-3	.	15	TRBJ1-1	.	CASSKPSLAGAGTFF	TGTGCCAGCAGTAAACCGAGCCTGGCCGGAGCGGGAACTTTCTTT
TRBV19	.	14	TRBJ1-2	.	CASGRTATSYGYTF	TGTGCCAGTGGGAGGACTGCAACATCTTATGGCTACACCTTC
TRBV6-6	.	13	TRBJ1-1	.	CAGKRGSDTEAFF	TGTGCCGGCAAACGGGGATCGGACACTGAAGCTTTCTTT
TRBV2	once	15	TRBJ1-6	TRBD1	CASSARTGSGSPLHF	TGTGCCAGCAGTGCCAGGACAGGGTCTGGTTCACCCCTCCACTTT
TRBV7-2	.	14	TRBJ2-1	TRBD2	CASSARWGGNEQFF	TGTGCCAGCAGCGCCCGATGGGGGGGCAATGAGCAGTTCTTC
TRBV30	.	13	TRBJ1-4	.	CAWSGTTNEKLFF	TGTGCCTGGAGTGGGACAACCAATGAAAAACTGTTTTTT
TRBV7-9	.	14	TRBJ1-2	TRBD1	CASSLGGDRGGYTF	TGTGCCAGCAGCTTAGGAGGGGACAGAGGAGGCTACACCTTC
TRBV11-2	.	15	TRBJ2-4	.	CASSLDRLAKNIQYF	TGTGCCAGCAGCTTAGACAGACTAGCCAAAAACATTCAGTACTTC
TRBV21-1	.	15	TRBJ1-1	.	CASSKVRRPPPEAFF	TGTGCCAGCAGCAAAGTAAGGAGGCCCCCCCCCGAAGCTTTCTTT
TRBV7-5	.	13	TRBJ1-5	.	CARSWTGSQPQHF	TGTGCCAGAAGTTGGACAGGGAGCCAGCCCCAGCATTTT
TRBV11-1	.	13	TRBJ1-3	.	CASSFPGVDTIYF	TGTGCCAGCAGCTTCCCGGGTGTGGACACCATATATTTT
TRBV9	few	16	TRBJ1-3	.	CASSVGLGNSGNTIYF	TGTGCCAGCAGCGTCGGTCTCGGTAACTCTGGAAACACCATATATTTT